In this sample, the clone carrying this T cell receptor (beta chain) turned up many times. Its target is not known. A single record per CDR3 protein comes from TCRdb applying MiXCR to the 5' RACE reads. Found here are about 300,000 distinct CDR3 sequences, about 4% of them singletons; the top ten hold less than 25%. The data stem from a study of T cells after yellow fever vaccination. Study-wide points: Boosting was followed by the reappearance of most primary-vaccination clones (roughly 95% CD4, around 90% CD8).

The source of this sequence is a man younger than 35 who received the YFV17D yellow fever vaccine. The sequencing used PBMCs, collected 5 days after the yellow fever booster vaccination.

The CDR3 here is CSASSYRERYGYTF. The CDR3 nucleotides are TGCAGTGCTAGTTCCTACAGGGAGCGCTATGGCTACACCTTC. The rearrangement links TRBV20-1 to TRBJ1-2, with D maybe TRBD1 (6 bases). V was clipped by 3 bases and J by 4 bases, with 15 bases between them. Germline V lookup: CDR1 DFQATT, CDR2 SNEGSKA (reference sequence). The CDR3 sequence is 14 residues long.